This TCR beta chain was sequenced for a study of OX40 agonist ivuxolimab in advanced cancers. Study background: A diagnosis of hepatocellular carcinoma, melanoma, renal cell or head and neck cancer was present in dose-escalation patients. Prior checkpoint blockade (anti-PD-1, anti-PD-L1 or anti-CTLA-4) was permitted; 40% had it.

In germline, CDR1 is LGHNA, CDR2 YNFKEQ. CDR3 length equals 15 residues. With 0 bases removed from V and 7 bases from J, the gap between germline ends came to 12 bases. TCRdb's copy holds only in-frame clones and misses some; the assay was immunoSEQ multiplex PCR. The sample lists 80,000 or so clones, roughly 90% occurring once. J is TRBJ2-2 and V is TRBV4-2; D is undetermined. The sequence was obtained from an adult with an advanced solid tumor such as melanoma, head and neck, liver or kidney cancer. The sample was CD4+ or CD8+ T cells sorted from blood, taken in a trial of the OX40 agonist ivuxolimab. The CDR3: CASSQESGPHGELFF. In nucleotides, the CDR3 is TGTGCCAGCAGCCAAGAATCCGGCCCCCACGGGGAGCTGTTTTTT.